Sequencing of this T cell receptor beta chain was carried out in a study of blood T cell repertoires in COVID-19. Per the original data handling: Quantification of nucleated cells was approximated via reference gene primer amplification. Clones were sequenced by immunoSEQ multiplex PCR, and TCRdb holds only the in-frame ones, with some missing. V, J and clone size reflect that table, while D and trimming were determined from the DNA. The sample contains tens of thousands of clones, 88% of which appear only once. Between the trimmed V and J ends, which lost 6 bases and 10 bases, there was a span of 10 bases. This CDR3 has 12 amino acids.

Sequences were obtained from peripheral blood. J is TRBJ1-6 and V is TRBV12-3 or TRBV12-4; D is unresolved. The receptor was derived from a woman aged 80 or over with active COVID-19. The CDR3 region is CASSDTNSPLHF. The DNA for the CDR3 is TGTGCCAGCAGCGACACAAACTCACCCCTCCACTTT.